These T cell receptor beta chains were read from a single sample in a study of shared clonotypes between healthy human individuals. Here immunoSEQ multiplex PCR was the method, and the copy in TCRdb shows in-frame clones only, minus some. The top ten clones hold roughly 0.12% of a sample with hundreds of thousands of clones, approximately 96% of them seen once. The sample taken for sequencing was naive CD8+ T cells sorted from blood. Every receptor here comes from a woman in her twenties or thirties in good health. CDR3s leave out the opening cysteine and the closing phenylalanine or tryptophan. A D gene is named only where the DNA matches it firmly.

TRBV27	TRBJ2-7	-	12	ASSSPGGSSEQY
TRBV7-9	TRBJ2-3	TRBD2	14	ASSLSVAGYTDTQY
TRBV14	TRBJ1-4	TRBD1	14	ASSPIRTGENEKLF
TRBV28	TRBJ1-1	-	14	ASSFQGPSRRTEAF
TRBV9	TRBJ1-3	TRBD1	13	ASSVGQGPGNTIY
TRBV5-1	TRBJ1-1	TRBD1	13	ASRDRGALNTEAF
TRBV2	TRBJ2-7	-	15	ASSEEGWQKTSYEQY
TRBV28	TRBJ1-2	TRBD1	13	ASSPRTGGHYGYT
TRBV29-1	TRBJ2-7	TRBD2	14	SVEAETSGSSYEQY
TRBV28	TRBJ2-3	-	13	ASSLLRLTTDTQY
TRBV6-5	TRBJ2-7	-	9	ASGETYEQY
TRBV28	TRBJ2-3	-	11	ASSLTGPVTQY
TRBV5-4	TRBJ1-1	-	11	ASSLWGGAEAF
TRBV12-5	TRBJ1-1	-	11	ASGFDIGTEAF
TRBV5-1	TRBJ2-1	-	11	ASSLDKGNEQF
TRBV19	TRBJ1-6	-	11	ASSYRVDSPLH
TRBV30	TRBJ2-5	TRBD1	13	AWSVGQGDQETQY
TRBV7-9	TRBJ1-5	TRBD1	13	ASSSDREKNQPQH
TRBV4-1	TRBJ2-1	-	13	ASSQDPPSVDEQF
TRBV6-5	TRBJ2-7	-	12	ASSLTQGGGEQY
TRBV14	TRBJ2-2	-	17	ASSVSDRVQREFLGELF
TRBV6-5	TRBJ2-1	TRBD1	12	ASSSGTGNNEQF
TRBV9	TRBJ2-2	TRBD1	14	ASSGGQGLDTGELF
TRBV27	TRBJ2-7	TRBD1	11	ASRMTGAYEQY
TRBV5-1	TRBJ2-1	-	14	ASSPGWGESYNEQF
TRBV7-9	TRBJ2-1	-	13	ASSAQSGSVNEQF
TRBV7-9	TRBJ2-1	TRBD1	14	ASSPLTGTGSDEQF
TRBV27	TRBJ1-3	-	11	ASREGSGNTIY
TRBV2	TRBJ2-7	-	9	ASSVTDEQY
TRBV5-6	TRBJ2-7	-	13	ASSLAGVTHHEQY
TRBV11-2	TRBJ2-2	-	9	ASSLGWELF
TRBV25-1	TRBJ1-2	-	12	ASSDGAGLYGYT
TRBV27	TRBJ2-1	-	14	ASSLSMGRGDNEQF
TRBV19	TRBJ1-6	-	13	ASSPDGVYNSPLH
TRBV4-1	TRBJ1-1	-	12	ASSLRTGNTEAF
TRBV27	TRBJ1-1	-	9	ASMAMGEAF
TRBV5-4	TRBJ2-1	-	11	ASSSDLAWEQF
TRBV27	TRBJ2-7	-	17	ASSSNPPGHRLGPYEQY
TRBV4-1	TRBJ2-2	-	11	ASRDSNTGELF
TRBV9	TRBJ2-7	TRBD2	12	ASSALAGSYEQY